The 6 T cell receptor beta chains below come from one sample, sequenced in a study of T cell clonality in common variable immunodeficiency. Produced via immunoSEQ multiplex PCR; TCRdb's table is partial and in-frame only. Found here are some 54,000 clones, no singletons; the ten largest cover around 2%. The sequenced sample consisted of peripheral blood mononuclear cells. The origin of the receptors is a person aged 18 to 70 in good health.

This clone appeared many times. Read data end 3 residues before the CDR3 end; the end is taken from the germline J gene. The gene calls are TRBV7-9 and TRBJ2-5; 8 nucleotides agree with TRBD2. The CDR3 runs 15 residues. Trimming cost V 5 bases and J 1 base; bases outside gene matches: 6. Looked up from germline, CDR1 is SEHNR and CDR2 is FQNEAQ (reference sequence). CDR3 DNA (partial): TGTGCCAGCAGCCTAAGCGGGGGACTCCAAGAGACC. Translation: CASSLSGGLQET. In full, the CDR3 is CASSLSGGLQETQYF.

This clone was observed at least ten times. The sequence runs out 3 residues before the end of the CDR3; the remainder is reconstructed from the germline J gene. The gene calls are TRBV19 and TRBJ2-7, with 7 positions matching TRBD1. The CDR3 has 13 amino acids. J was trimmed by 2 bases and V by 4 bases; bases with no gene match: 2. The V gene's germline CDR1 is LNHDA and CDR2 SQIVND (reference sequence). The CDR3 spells CASSRDSPYEQYF. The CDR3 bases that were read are TGTGCCAGTAGTAGGGACAGTCCCTACGAG.

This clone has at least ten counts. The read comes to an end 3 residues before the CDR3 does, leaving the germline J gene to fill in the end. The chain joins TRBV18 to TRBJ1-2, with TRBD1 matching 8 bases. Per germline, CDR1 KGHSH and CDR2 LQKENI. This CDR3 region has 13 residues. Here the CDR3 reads CASSPPTGEGYTF. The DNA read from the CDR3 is TGTGCCAGCTCACCACCGACAGGGGAAGGC.

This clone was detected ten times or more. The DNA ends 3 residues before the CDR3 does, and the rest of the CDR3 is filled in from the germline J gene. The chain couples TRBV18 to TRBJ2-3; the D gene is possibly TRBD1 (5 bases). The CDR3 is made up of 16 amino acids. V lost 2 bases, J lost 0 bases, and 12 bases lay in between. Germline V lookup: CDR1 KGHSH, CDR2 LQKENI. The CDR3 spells CASSPIVAGSTDTQYF. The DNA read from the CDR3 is TGTGCCAGCTCACCAATCGTGGCAGGGAGCACAGATACG.

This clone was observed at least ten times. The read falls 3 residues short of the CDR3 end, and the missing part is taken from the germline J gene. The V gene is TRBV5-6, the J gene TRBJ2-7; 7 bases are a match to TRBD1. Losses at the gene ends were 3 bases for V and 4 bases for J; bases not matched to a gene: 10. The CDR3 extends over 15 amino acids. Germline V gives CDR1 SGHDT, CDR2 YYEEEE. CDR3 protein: CASSSLDRARYEQYF. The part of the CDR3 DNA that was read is TGTGCCAGCAGCTCCTTAGACAGGGCAAGGTACGAG.

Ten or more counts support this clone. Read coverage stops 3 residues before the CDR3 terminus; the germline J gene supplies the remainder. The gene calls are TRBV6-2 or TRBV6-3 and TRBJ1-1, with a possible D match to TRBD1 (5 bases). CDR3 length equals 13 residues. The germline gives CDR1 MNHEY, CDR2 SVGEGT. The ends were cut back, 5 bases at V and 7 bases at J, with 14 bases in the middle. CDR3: CASSATGVNEAFF. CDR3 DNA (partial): TGTGCCAGCAGTGCTACAGGAGTTAATGAA.